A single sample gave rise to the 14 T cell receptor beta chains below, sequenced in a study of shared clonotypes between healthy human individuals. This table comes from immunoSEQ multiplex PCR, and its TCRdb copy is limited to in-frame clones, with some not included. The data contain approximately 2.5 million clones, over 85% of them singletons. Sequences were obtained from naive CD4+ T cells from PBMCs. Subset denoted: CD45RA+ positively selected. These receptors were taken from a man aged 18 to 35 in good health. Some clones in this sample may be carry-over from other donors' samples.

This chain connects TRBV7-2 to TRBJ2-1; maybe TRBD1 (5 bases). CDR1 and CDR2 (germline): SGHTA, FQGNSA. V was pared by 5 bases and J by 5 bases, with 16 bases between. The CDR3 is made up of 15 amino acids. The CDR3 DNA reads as TGTGCCAGCAGCCCAGGGCTGGGCAGACACAATGAGCAGTTCTTC. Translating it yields CASSPGLGRHNEQFF.

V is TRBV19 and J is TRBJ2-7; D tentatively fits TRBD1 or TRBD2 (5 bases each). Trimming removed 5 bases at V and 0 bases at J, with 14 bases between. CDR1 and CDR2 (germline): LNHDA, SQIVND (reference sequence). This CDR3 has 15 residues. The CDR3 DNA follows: TGTGCCAGTAGTGCCCGGGACGTGCCCTCCTACGAGCAGTACTTC. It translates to CASSARDVPSYEQYF.

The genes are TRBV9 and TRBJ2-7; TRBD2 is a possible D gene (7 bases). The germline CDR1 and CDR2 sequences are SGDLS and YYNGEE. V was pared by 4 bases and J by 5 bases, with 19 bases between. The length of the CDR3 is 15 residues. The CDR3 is CASSSSPGGGHEQYF. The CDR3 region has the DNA TGTGCCAGCAGCTCCAGCCCGGGGGGCGGCCACGAGCAGTACTTC.

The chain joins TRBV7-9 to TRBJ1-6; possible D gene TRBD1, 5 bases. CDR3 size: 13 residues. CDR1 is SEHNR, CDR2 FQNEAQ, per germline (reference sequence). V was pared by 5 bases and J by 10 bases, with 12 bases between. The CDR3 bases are TGTGCCAGCAGCCCCCAAGAGGGGTCACCCCTCCACTTT. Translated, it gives CASSPQEGSPLHF.

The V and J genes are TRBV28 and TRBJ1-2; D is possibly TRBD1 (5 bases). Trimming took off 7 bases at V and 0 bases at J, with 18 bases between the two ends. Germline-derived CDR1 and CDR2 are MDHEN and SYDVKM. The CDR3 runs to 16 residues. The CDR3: CASTQWGRNTNYGYTF. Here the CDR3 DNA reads TGTGCCAGCACTCAATGGGGCAGGAATACTAACTATGGCTACACCTTC.

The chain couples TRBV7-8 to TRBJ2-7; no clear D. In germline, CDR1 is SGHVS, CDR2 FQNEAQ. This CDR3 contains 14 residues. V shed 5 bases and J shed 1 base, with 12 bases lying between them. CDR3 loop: CASSGRRRSYEQYF. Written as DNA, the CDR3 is TGTGCCAGCAGCGGACGACGGAGATCCTACGAGCAGTACTTC.

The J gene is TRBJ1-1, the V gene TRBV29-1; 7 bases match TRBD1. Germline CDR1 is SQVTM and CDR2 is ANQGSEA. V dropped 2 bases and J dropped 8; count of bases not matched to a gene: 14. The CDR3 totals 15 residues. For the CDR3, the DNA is TGCAGCGTTGAACCAACAGGGGCGAGGATGAGGGAAGCTTTCTTT. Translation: CSVEPTGARMREAFF.

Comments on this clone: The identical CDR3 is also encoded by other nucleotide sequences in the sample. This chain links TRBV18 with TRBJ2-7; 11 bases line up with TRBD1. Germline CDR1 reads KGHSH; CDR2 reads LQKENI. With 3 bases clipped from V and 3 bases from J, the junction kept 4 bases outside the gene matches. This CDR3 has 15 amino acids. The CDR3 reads CASSPPGTGGYEQYF. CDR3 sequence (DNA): TGTGCCAGCTCACCTCCCGGGACAGGGGGCTACGAGCAGTACTTC.

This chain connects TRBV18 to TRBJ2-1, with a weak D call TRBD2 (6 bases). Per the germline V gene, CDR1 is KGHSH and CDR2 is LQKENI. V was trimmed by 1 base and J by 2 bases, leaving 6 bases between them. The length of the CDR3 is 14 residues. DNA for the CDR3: TGTGCCAGCTCACCACTAGCGGCCTACAATGAGCAGTTCTTC. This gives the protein CASSPLAAYNEQFF.

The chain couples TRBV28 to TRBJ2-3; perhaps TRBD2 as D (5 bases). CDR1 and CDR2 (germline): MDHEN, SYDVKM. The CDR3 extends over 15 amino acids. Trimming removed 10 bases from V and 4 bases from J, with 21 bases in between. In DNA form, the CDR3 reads TGTGCCATAAGGGCTGCCGGAGGTGTTGCAGATACGCAGTATTTT. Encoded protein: CAIRAAGGVADTQYF.

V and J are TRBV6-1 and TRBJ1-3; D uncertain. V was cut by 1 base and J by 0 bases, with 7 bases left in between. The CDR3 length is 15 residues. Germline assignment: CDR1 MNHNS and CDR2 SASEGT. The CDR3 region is CASSEGRSSGNTIYF. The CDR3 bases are TGTGCCAGCAGTGAAGGACGGAGCTCTGGAAACACCATATATTTT.

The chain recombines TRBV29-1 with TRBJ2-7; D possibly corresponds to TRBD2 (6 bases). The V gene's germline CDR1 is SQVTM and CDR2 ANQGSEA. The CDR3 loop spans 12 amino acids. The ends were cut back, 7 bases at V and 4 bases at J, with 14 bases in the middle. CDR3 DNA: TGCAGCGCGAAAGGGACTGGGTACGAGCAGTACTTC. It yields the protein CSAKGTGYEQYF.

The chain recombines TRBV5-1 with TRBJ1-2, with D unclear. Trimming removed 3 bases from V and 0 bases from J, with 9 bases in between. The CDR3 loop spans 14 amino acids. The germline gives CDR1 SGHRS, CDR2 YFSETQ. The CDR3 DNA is TGCGCCAGCAGCTCCTCCAGTGCTAACTATGGCTACACCTTC. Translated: CASSSSSANYGYTF.

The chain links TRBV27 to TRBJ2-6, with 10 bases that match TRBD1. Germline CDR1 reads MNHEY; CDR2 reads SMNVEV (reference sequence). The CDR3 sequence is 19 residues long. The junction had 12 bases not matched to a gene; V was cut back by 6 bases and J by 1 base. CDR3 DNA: TGTGCCAGCAGGGATACGAGACAGGGGGCTTTGTCTGGGGCCAACGTCCTGACTTTC. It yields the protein CASRDTRQGALSGANVLTF. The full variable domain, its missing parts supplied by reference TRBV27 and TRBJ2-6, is EAQVTQNPRYLITVTGKKLTVTCSQNMNHEYMSWYRQDPGLGLRQIYYSMNVEVTDKGDVPEGYKVSRKEKRNFPLILESPSPNQTSLYFCASRDTRQGALSGANVLTFGAGSRLTVL.